The 6 T cell receptor beta chains presented below share a single source sample, sequenced in a study of T cells in Graves' hyperthyroidism and ophthalmopathy. Amplification of TCR beta CDR3 regions used RNA as the template. Researchers ran a first-round RT-PCR on the TCR CDR3 using the HTBI primer set. A single record per CDR3 protein comes from TCRdb applying MiXCR to the multiplex PCR reads. The data show a few hundred thousand distinct CDR3 sequences, with 15% seen just once and about 30% held by the top ten. The specimen sequenced was blood. Every receptor here comes from a woman under 40 with Graves' hyperthyroidism.

There are many counts of this clonotype. The V and J genes are TRBV30 and TRBJ1-1; D might be TRBD1 (5 bases). The CDR3 runs to 13 residues. Per germline, CDR1 GTSNPN and CDR2 SVGIG (reference sequence). V was pared by 4 bases and J by 1 base, with 10 bases between. The CDR3 is CAWNLQENTEAFF. The CDR3 DNA is TGTGCCTGGAATCTACAGGAGAACACTGAAGCTTTCTTT.

This clonotype has at least ten counts. The chain recombines TRBV20-1 with TRBJ2-1, with 10 bases matching TRBD2. The germline CDR1 and CDR2 sequences are DFQATT and SNEGSKA (reference sequence). The CDR3 consists of 15 residues. With V trimmed by 2 bases and J by 10 bases, 11 bases remained unmatched. The CDR3 DNA follows: TGCAGTGCTAGATTACCGGGACTAGCGAGATACGAGCAGTTCTTC. Translation gives CSARLPGLARYEQFF.

The chain recombines TRBV5-4 with TRBJ2-1; possibly TRBD2 for D (6 bases). The ends were cut back, 4 bases at V and 0 bases at J, with 14 bases in the middle. The germline V gene encodes CDR1 SGHNT and CDR2 YYREEE (reference sequence). The CDR3 loop spans 16 amino acids. In DNA form, the CDR3 reads TGTGCCAGCAGCCCCGGGACTGAATACTCCTACAATGAGCAGTTCTTC. As protein: CASSPGTEYSYNEQFF. The full variable domain, rest sourced from reference TRBV5-4 and TRBJ2-1, is ETGVTQSPTHLIKTRGQQVTLRCSSQSGHNTVSWYQQALGQGPQFIFQYYREEENGRGNFPPRFSGLQFPNYSSELNVNALELDDSALYLCASSPGTEYSYNEQFFGPGTRLTVL.

V usage is TRBV20-1 and J usage is TRBJ2-7; D possibly uses TRBD1 or TRBD2 (5 bases each). Germline CDR1 is DFQATT and CDR2 is SNEGSKA (reference sequence). V lost 3 bases, J lost 4 bases, and 19 bases lay in between. The length of the CDR3 is 15 residues. The CDR3 nucleotides are TGCAGTGCTAGCGGTGGTCAGGGAGAATTATACGAGCAGTACTTC. As protein: CSASGGQGELYEQYF.

The chain couples TRBV11-1 to TRBJ2-5; D may be TRBD1 (6 bases). In germline, CDR1 is SGHAT, CDR2 FQDESV (reference sequence). The CDR3 has 14 amino acids. V gave up 6 bases and J gave up 5 bases, with 16 bases separating them. This CDR3 is CASRPGTPQETQYF. The CDR3 bases are TGTGCCAGCAGGCCCGGGACACCGCAGGAGACCCAGTACTTC.

This chain links TRBV6-5 with TRBJ2-2, with D possibly called TRBD1 or TRBD2 (5 bases each). This CDR3 comprises 15 residues. The V gene lost 2 bases and the J gene lost 3 bases, with 10 bases spanning the gap. Germline CDR1 reads MNHEY; CDR2 reads SVGAGI. CDR3 loop: CASSYRQGDTGELFF. CDR3 DNA: TGTGCCAGCAGTTACCGGCAGGGAGACACCGGGGAGCTGTTTTTT.